The next 31 T cell receptor beta chains were all read from a single sample in a study of shared clonotypes between healthy human individuals. Here immunoSEQ multiplex PCR was the method, and the copy in TCRdb shows in-frame clones only, minus some. This sample has some 580,000 clones, with more than 95% found just once. Sequencing was done on a sample of naive CD4+ T cells sorted from blood. As for subset: CD45RA+ positively selected. The receptors derive from a woman aged 25-40 years in good health.

This rearrangement joins TRBV29-1 to TRBJ2-5, with D possibly matching TRBD1 (6 bases). Germline V gene data show CDR1 as SQVTM and CDR2 as ANQGSEA. The CDR3 runs to 13 residues. Trimming removed 7 bases from V and 5 bases from J, with 17 bases in between. The CDR3 sequence: CSEVQGLGETQYF. CDR3 nucleotides: TGCAGCGAAGTTCAGGGGCTTGGGGAGACCCAGTACTTC.

The rearrangement links TRBV15 to TRBJ2-1, with a weak D call TRBD2 (5 bases). Trimming left V 11 bases short and J 4 bases short, with 12 bases between. Per the germline V gene, CDR1 is LNHNV and CDR2 is YYDKDF (reference sequence). This CDR3 region has 12 residues. CDR3: CAASRKYNEQFF. The CDR3 coding sequence is TGTGCCGCTAGCCGTAAATACAATGAGCAGTTCTTC.

This clone has just a few counts. This chain connects TRBV28 to TRBJ1-2; D remains unclear. Trimming took 8 bases from V and 1 from J, leaving 8 bases between them. The length of the CDR3 is 12 residues. Germline values: CDR1 MDHEN, CDR2 SYDVKM. The CDR3 bases are TGTGCCAGCGGTTGGAGTAACTATGGCTACACCTTC. It is translated as CASGWSNYGYTF.

The sample holds a few counts of this clone. The chain uses TRBV7-8 and TRBJ1-2, with 9 positions matching TRBD1. The CDR3 runs to 14 residues. Germline CDR1 is SGHVS and CDR2 is FQNEAQ. Trimming removed 5 bases from V and 4 bases from J; junction bases left unmatched: 5. CDR3 sequence (DNA): TGTGCCAGCAGCCCCAGGACAGGGGCCTATGGCTACACCTTC. Its translation is CASSPRTGAYGYTF.

This sequence joins TRBV19 and TRBJ2-1; unclear D gene. The V end lost 7 bases, the J end lost 7 bases, and 14 bases lay between the germline ends. CDR1 is LNHDA, CDR2 SQIVND, per germline (reference sequence). The CDR3 has 13 residues. The CDR3 loop is CASTSARSNEQFF. The CDR3 region has the DNA TGTGCCAGTACCTCCGCCCGGAGTAATGAGCAGTTCTTC.

The genes are TRBV2 and TRBJ2-2; possible D gene TRBD1, 5 bases. Germline CDR1 SNHLY, CDR2 FYNNEI. The CDR3 is 16 amino acids. V lost 7 bases and J lost 2, with 17 bases in between. In DNA form, the CDR3 reads TGTGCCAGCAAGGGGAAGTCTGACAGAAACACCGGGGAGCTGTTTTTT. Translated, it gives CASKGKSDRNTGELFF.

The chain uses TRBV5-1 and TRBJ2-7; 8 bases are shared with TRBD2. CDR3 length: 13 residues. V was pared by 4 bases and J by 6 bases, with 6 bases of the junction left unmatched. Germline V gene data show CDR1 as SGHRS and CDR2 as YFSETQ. DNA of the CDR3: TGCGCCAGCAGCGGACTAGCCCAAATCGAGCAGTACTTC. Protein sequence: CASSGLAQIEQYF.

The V call is TRBV6-5, the J call TRBJ2-7; maybe TRBD1 (5 bases). Per the germline V gene, CDR1 is MNHEY and CDR2 is SVGAGI. Trimming took 0 bases from V and 2 from J, leaving 11 bases between them. The CDR3 sequence is 15 residues long. The CDR3 nucleotides read TGTGCCAGCAGTTACTCGAAGGGGTCCCCCTACGAGCAGTACTTC. Amino acid sequence: CASSYSKGSPYEQYF.

The chain links TRBV27 to TRBJ1-2; a possible D gene is TRBD1 (5 bases). V was shortened by 2 bases and J by 3 bases, with 13 bases between the two germline ends. The CDR3 spans 15 residues. Germline assignment: CDR1 MNHEY and CDR2 SMNVEV (reference sequence). The CDR3 sequence is CASSLDPGTYYGYTF. The CDR3 DNA reads as TGTGCCAGCAGTTTAGATCCGGGGACCTACTATGGCTACACCTTC.

This rearrangement joins TRBV5-1 to TRBJ2-3; 9 nucleotides match TRBD1. Germline values: CDR1 SGHRS, CDR2 YFSETQ. With V trimmed by 2 bases and J by 4 bases, 8 bases remained unmatched. This CDR3 comprises 16 residues. The CDR3, as DNA: TGCGCCAGCAGCTTTACGGGACAGGGTCTAGCAGATACGCAGTATTTT. Translated, it gives CASSFTGQGLADTQYF.

The V call is TRBV30, the J call TRBJ1-2; a possible D gene is TRBD1 (5 bases). The CDR3 contains 13 residues. Trimming left V 2 bases short and J 10 bases short, with 17 bases between. CDR1 GTSNPN and CDR2 SVGIG come from the germline V gene (reference sequence). The CDR3 sequence is CAWSSGTQGVYTF. The CDR3 bases are TGTGCCTGGAGTTCCGGGACCCAAGGGGTCTACACCTTC.

The V gene is TRBV9, the J gene TRBJ2-7, with D unclear. This CDR3 region has 14 residues. V lost 2 bases and J lost 1, with 10 bases in between. Germline V gene data show CDR1 as SGDLS and CDR2 as YYNGEE. CDR3 sequence reads: CASSVGVSSYEQYF. In DNA, the CDR3 is TGTGCCAGCAGCGTCGGCGTTTCGTCCTACGAGCAGTACTTC.

The chain has TRBV5-4 and TRBJ1-1, with no clear D. The ends were cut back, 0 bases at V and 10 bases at J, with 16 bases in the middle. The CDR3 is made up of 14 amino acids. Germline values: CDR1 SGHNT, CDR2 YYREEE (reference sequence). The CDR3 nucleotides are TGTGCCAGCAGCTTGGAGGGTACAGCGGGTGGAGCTTTCTTT. The encoded protein is CASSLEGTAGGAFF.

This rearrangement joins TRBV4-2 to TRBJ1-3; TRBD1 aligns across 8 bases. Germline loops: CDR1 LGHNA, CDR2 YNFKEQ. J was trimmed by 0 bases and V by 4 bases; bases with no gene match: 14. There are 19 residues in the CDR3. The CDR3 bases are TGTGCCAGCAGCCCGAAAAGGGACAGGAACAAATCCTCTGGAAACACCATATATTTT. Protein product: CASSPKRDRNKSSGNTIYF.

Concerning this clone itself: The junction departs from germline at one end; a sequencing error may be responsible. The genes are TRBV4-1 and TRBJ2-7, with 8 nucleotides matching TRBD2. This CDR3 is built from 14 residues. Looked up from germline, CDR1 is MGHRA and CDR2 is YSYEKL. In DNA form, the CDR3 reads TGCGCCAGCACCCAACTACCGGGGGGGTGGGAGCAGTACTTC. It codes for CASTQLPGGWEQYF.

This rearrangement joins TRBV28 to TRBJ2-2; 9 positions match TRBD1. The CDR3 length is 15 residues. In germline, CDR1 is MDHEN, CDR2 SYDVKM. V was pared by 6 bases and J by 6 bases, with 8 bases of the junction left unmatched. CDR3 nucleotides: TGTGCCAGCAGCCGGGACAGGGCTGCCCCCGGGGAGCTGTTTTTT. It specifies CASSRDRAAPGELFF. Full variable domain (remainder filled in from reference TRBV28 and TRBJ2-2): DVKVTQSSRYLVKRTGEKVFLECVQDMDHENMFWYRQDPGLGLRLIYFSYDVKMKEKGDIPEGYSVSREKKERFSLILESASTNQTSMYLCASSRDRAAPGELFFGEGSRLTVL.

This CDR3 is CASSRNEVSNQPQHF. The CDR3 nucleotides are TGTGCCAGCAGCCGCAACGAGGTCAGCAATCAGCCCCAGCATTTT. The chain combines TRBV16 with TRBJ1-5; D is unclear. Between the trimmed V and J ends, which lost 4 bases and 1 base, there was a span of 11 bases. This CDR3 has 15 amino acids. Germline lookup yields CDR1 KGHSY and CDR2 FQNENV.

A remark on this clone: Within the sample, other DNA sequences also encode this same CDR3. V gene TRBV6-5 combines with J gene TRBJ2-5; no definite D call. This CDR3 spans 13 amino acids. V was trimmed by 6 bases and J by 4 bases, leaving 12 bases between them. The germline V gene encodes CDR1 MNHEY and CDR2 SVGAGI. CDR3 residues: CASRGTGGETQYF. CDR3 nucleotide sequence: TGTGCCAGCAGGGGTACCGGTGGAGAGACCCAGTACTTC.

The rearrangement links TRBV10-2 to TRBJ1-5; 7 bases are a match to TRBD1. The CDR3 runs to 15 residues. Germline V gene data show CDR1 as WSHSY and CDR2 as SAAADI. The trim removed 6 bases at V and 3 bases at J, leaving 8 bases unmatched. For the CDR3, the DNA is TGCGCCAGCAGACTCGGGACAGCTAACAATCAGCCCCAGCATTTT. Translation: CASRLGTANNQPQHF.

J is TRBJ2-7 and V is TRBV6-1, with TRBD1 matching 8 bases. The CDR3 loop spans 14 amino acids. V trimming: 6 bases; J trimming: 6 bases; junction bases outside the gene matches: 10. Germline CDR1 is MNHNS and CDR2 is SASEGT. The CDR3 bases are TGTGCCAGCAGGAGGACAGGGAGAGGAGCCGAGCAGTACTTC. Its protein is CASRRTGRGAEQYF.

This chain uses TRBV30 with TRBJ2-2, with D unclear. Trimming removed 0 bases from V and 8 bases from J, with 10 bases in between. Per the germline V gene, CDR1 is GTSNPN and CDR2 is SVGIG (reference sequence). This CDR3 region has 13 residues. The CDR3 DNA is TGTGCCTGGAGTGTGTCTCATCCTGGGGAGCTGTTTTTT. The encoded protein is CAWSVSHPGELFF.

This chain connects TRBV7-9 to TRBJ1-2, with D tentatively TRBD1 (6 bases). The CDR3 runs to 14 residues. V shed 5 bases and J shed 7 bases, with 17 bases lying between them. Per the germline V gene, CDR1 is SEHNR and CDR2 is FQNEAQ (reference sequence). The CDR3: CASSPLTGAGGYTF. CDR3 DNA: TGTGCCAGCAGCCCACTGACAGGCGCCGGTGGCTACACCTTC.

The chain couples TRBV7-3 to TRBJ2-5; D gene unclear. The V end was cut by 0 bases, the J end by 5 bases, with 7 bases between. Germline V lookup: CDR1 SGHTA, CDR2 FQGTGA. CDR3 length: 13 residues. CDR3 sequence (DNA): TGTGCCAGCAGCTTAACGAGAGAGGAGACCCAGTACTTC. Its protein product is CASSLTREETQYF.

J is TRBJ2-3 and V is TRBV6-5; D is undetermined. The germline gives CDR1 MNHEY, CDR2 SVGAGI. The V end lost 5 bases, the J end lost 7 bases, and 10 bases lay between the germline ends. The CDR3 spans 12 residues. The CDR3 is CASSTRENTQYF. The DNA of the CDR3 is TGTGCCAGCAGTACAAGGGAAAATACGCAGTATTTT.

J is TRBJ2-7 and V is TRBV5-1; D is tentatively TRBD1 or TRBD2 (5 bases each). The germline V gene has CDR1 SGHRS and CDR2 YFSETQ. V dropped 7 bases and J dropped 2 bases, with 22 bases sitting between them. CDR3 size: 16 residues. CDR3 DNA sequence: TGCGCCAGCTGTTGGGGGAGACCTCCCCCCCCCTACGAGCAGTACTTC. Protein product: CASCWGRPPPPYEQYF.

The CDR3 protein is CASSYGAGLYGYTF. The CDR3 DNA follows: TGTGCCAGCAGTTACGGGGCGGGCCTCTATGGCTACACCTTC. The chain has TRBV6-5 and TRBJ1-2, with a possible D match to TRBD1 (5 bases). Germline values: CDR1 MNHEY, CDR2 SVGAGI. The CDR3 contains 14 residues. V lost 2 bases and J 4 bases, leaving 11 bases between the germline ends.

V usage is TRBV7-2 and J usage is TRBJ1-2, with D possibly matching TRBD1 (5 bases). Trimming removed 2 bases at V and 7 bases at J, with 11 bases between. The germline V gene encodes CDR1 SGHTA and CDR2 FQGNSA. CDR3 length: 13 residues. The CDR3 loop is CASSLRQLTGYTF. The CDR3 nucleotides read TGTGCCAGCAGCTTAAGACAGCTCACTGGCTACACCTTC.

The chain joins TRBV5-1 to TRBJ1-1; no clear D. Germline CDR1 reads SGHRS; CDR2 reads YFSETQ. The CDR3 covers 15 residues. Trimming cost V 0 bases and J 3 bases, with 12 bases left between them. DNA for the CDR3: TGCGCCAGCAGCTTGGATAAGGGAGGTGACACTGAAGCTTTCTTT. It yields the protein CASSLDKGGDTEAFF.

The V call is TRBV4-1, the J call TRBJ1-5; no firm D call. Per the germline V gene, CDR1 is MGHRA and CDR2 is YSYEKL. V shed 1 base and J shed 3 bases, with 13 bases lying between them. CDR3 length: 16 residues. The CDR3 protein is CASSQAPLRDNQPQHF. Here the CDR3 DNA reads TGCGCCAGCAGCCAAGCACCTTTAAGGGACAATCAGCCCCAGCATTTT.

The chain joins TRBV19 to TRBJ1-1; TRBD1 matches at 7 bases. CDR3 size: 13 residues. The V gene's germline CDR1 is LNHDA and CDR2 SQIVND (reference sequence). J was trimmed by 7 bases and V by 5 bases; bases with no gene match: 7. CDR3 sequence: CASSYNRGLEAFF. CDR3 nucleotide sequence: TGTGCCAGTAGTTACAACAGGGGTCTTGAAGCTTTCTTT.

DNA for the CDR3: TGTGCCAGCAGCGCGACTAGCGGGAGCGATGAGCAGTTCTTC. Its translation is CASSATSGSDEQFF. The chain uses TRBV13 and TRBJ2-1, with 12 bases that match TRBD2. The CDR3 has 14 residues. After removal of 5 bases from V and 8 bases from J, the junction contained 4 bases not matched to a gene. Germline V gene data show CDR1 as PRHDT and CDR2 as FYEKMQ (reference sequence).